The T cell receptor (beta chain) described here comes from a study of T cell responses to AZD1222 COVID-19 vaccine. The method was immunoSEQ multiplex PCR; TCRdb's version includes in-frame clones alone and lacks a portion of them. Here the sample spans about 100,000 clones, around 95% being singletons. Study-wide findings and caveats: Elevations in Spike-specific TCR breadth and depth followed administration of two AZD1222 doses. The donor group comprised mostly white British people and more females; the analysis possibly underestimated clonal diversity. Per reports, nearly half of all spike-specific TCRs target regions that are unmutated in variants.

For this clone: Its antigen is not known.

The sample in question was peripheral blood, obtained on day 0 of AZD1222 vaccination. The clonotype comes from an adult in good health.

The CDR3 DNA sequence: TGTGCCAGCAGCTTAGGGTTCGGTCCTAGGGCAGATACGCAGTATTTT. Protein: CASSLGFGPRADTQYF. The rearrangement joins TRBV11-2 to TRBJ2-3, with no clear D. This CDR3 is 16 amino acids long. CDR1 SGHAT and CDR2 FQNNGV come from the germline V gene. Trimming pared 1 base from V and 4 bases from J, leaving 15 bases between.